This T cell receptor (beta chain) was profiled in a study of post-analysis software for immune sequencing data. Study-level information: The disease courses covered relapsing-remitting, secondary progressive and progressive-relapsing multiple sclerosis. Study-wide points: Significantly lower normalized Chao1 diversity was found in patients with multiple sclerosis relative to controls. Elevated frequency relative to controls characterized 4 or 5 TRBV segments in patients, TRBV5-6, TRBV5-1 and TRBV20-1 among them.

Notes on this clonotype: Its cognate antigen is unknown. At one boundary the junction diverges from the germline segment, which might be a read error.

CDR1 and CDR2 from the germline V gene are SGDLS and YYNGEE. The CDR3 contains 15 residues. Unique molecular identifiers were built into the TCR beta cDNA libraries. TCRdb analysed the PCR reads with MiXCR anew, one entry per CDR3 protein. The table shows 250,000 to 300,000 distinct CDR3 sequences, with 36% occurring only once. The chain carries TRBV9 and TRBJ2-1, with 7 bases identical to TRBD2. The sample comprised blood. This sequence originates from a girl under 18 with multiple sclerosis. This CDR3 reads CTSSEGTTSLDERFF. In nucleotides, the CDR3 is TGTACCAGCAGCGAAGGGACTACGTCCCTTGATGAGCGGTTCTTC.